The 14 T cell receptor beta chains presented below share a single source sample, sequenced in a study of CD8 T cells in ankylosing spondylitis. Their antigens are not known. General study points: A TCR beta motif made of fewer than ten highly homologous variants seemed typical of ankylosing spondylitis blood.

TCRdb reprocessed the 5' RACE reads with MiXCR, giving one entry per CDR3 protein. The sample records 400,000 or so distinct CDR3 sequences, roughly a quarter being singletons. Input material: blood, either unsorted or a sorted T cell fraction (not recorded which). These receptors all come from a male donor with ankylosing spondylitis.

The chain carries TRBV12-3 or TRBV12-4 and TRBJ2-5; D is uncertain. The CDR3 is made up of 13 amino acids. The V end was cut by 2 bases, the J end by 5 bases, with 9 bases between. The CDR3 is CASSLRYWETQYF. The CDR3 coding sequence is TGTGCCAGCAGTTTAAGGTATTGGGAGACCCAGTACTTC.

Only a few counts were recorded for this clonotype. The chain links TRBV4-1 to TRBJ2-5; D gene unclear. This CDR3 has 14 residues. CDR1 MGHRA and CDR2 YSYEKL come from the germline V gene. Trimming pared 0 bases from V and 3 bases from J, leaving 8 bases between. The CDR3 here is CASSQDARKETQYF. The CDR3 DNA follows: TGCGCCAGCAGCCAAGACGCTAGAAAAGAGACCCAGTACTTC.

This clonotype was detected only once. The V call is TRBV20-1, the J call TRBJ2-1; 14 bases match TRBD2. Germline values: CDR1 DFQATT, CDR2 SNEGSKA (reference sequence). After removal of 2 bases from V and 6 bases from J, the junction contained 6 bases not matched to a gene. This CDR3 comprises 16 residues. Here the CDR3 DNA reads TGCAGTGCTAGATCCCCGGGACTAGCGGGAGCCAATGAGCAGTTCTTC. Protein: CSARSPGLAGANEQFF.

Concerning this clonotype: With a much larger clone just one base away, this may be a read error. V is TRBV29-1 and J is TRBJ1-5, with unresolved D. Germline loops: CDR1 SQVTM, CDR2 ANQGSEA. V was cut by 7 bases and J by 9 bases, with 16 bases left in between. The CDR3 runs 12 residues. In DNA form, the CDR3 reads TGCAGCGCCGAGGTCAGTCACGGGCCCCAGCATTTT. Protein sequence: CSAEVSHGPQHF.

This clonotype occurred a few times. The J gene is TRBJ2-3, the V gene TRBV20-1, with 10 bases aligning to TRBD2. Germline V gene lookup returns CDR1 DFQATT and CDR2 SNEGSKA (reference sequence). Trimming took 5 bases from V and 3 from J; bases not matched to a gene: 5. CDR3 length: 14 amino acids. Here the CDR3 reads CSAGTSDWTDTQYF. The CDR3 DNA reads TGCAGTGCTGGGACTAGCGATTGGACAGATACGCAGTATTTT.

V and J are TRBV12-3 or TRBV12-4 and TRBJ1-2; D possibly corresponds to TRBD1 (5 bases). Trimming took off 5 bases at V and 6 bases at J, with 22 bases between the two ends. The CDR3 extends over 16 amino acids. The CDR3 DNA is TGTGCCAGCAGTCCCCAGGGCACGCGCTCGGTGGATGGCTACACCTTC. Translation: CASSPQGTRSVDGYTF.

A few counts support this clonotype. The chain links TRBV27 to TRBJ1-6; no firm D call. The CDR3 is 15 amino acids. The V and J ends lost 2 bases and 3 bases respectively, with 8 bases between them. CDR1 MNHEY and CDR2 SMNVEV come from the germline V gene (reference sequence). This chain's CDR3 is CASSLLSDYNSPLHF. CDR3 in DNA: TGTGCCAGCAGTTTACTATCCGACTATAATTCACCCCTCCACTTT.

The chain uses TRBV19 and TRBJ1-2; 7 bases align to TRBD1. With V trimmed by 4 bases and J by 2 bases, 4 bases remained unmatched. This CDR3 is 14 amino acids long. The germline gives CDR1 LNHDA, CDR2 SQIVND (reference sequence). The CDR3 nucleotides are TGTGCCAGTAGTACCCCAGGGGGGAACTATGGCTACACCTTC. Amino acid sequence: CASSTPGGNYGYTF. Supplemented by reference TRBV19 and TRBJ1-2, the full variable domain reads DGGITQSPKYLFRKEGQNVTLSCEQNLNHDAMYWYRQDPGQGLRLIYYSQIVNDFQKGDIAEGYSVSREKKESFPLTVTSAQKNPTAFYLCASSTPGGNYGYTFGSGTRLTVV.

This clonotype was observed many times. J is TRBJ2-7 and V is TRBV29-1, with no clear D. The CDR3 length is 11 residues. CDR1 is SQVTM, CDR2 ANQGSEA, per germline. Trimming pared 4 bases from V and 5 bases from J, leaving 9 bases between. As DNA, the CDR3 is TGCAGCGTTGGCATTCTCGACGAGCAGTACTTC. Translating it yields CSVGILDEQYF.

The chain uses TRBV20-1 and TRBJ2-1, with D uncertain. V lost 0 bases and J lost 4, with 10 bases in between. Looked up from germline, CDR1 is DFQATT and CDR2 is SNEGSKA (reference sequence). This CDR3 contains 14 residues. CDR3 region: CSARDRLGYNEQFF. CDR3 DNA: TGCAGTGCTAGAGATAGGCTCGGGTACAATGAGCAGTTCTTC.

This clonotype occurred a few times. V usage is TRBV5-1 and J usage is TRBJ2-3, with TRBD1 matching 10 bases. CDR1 is SGHRS and CDR2 is YFSETQ in the germline V gene. V lost 5 bases, J lost 0 bases, and 6 bases stayed unmatched. The CDR3 sequence is 16 residues long. The CDR3 region has the DNA TGCGCCAGCAGACCCGGGACAGGGGTTAGCACAGATACGCAGTATTTT. The encoded protein is CASRPGTGVSTDTQYF.

The genes are TRBV7-9 and TRBJ2-1; D gene uncertain. The CDR3 is made up of 13 amino acids. Between the trimmed V and J ends, which lost 5 bases and 9 bases, there was a span of 14 bases. CDR1 and CDR2 (germline): SEHNR, FQNEAQ (reference sequence). CDR3 in DNA: TGTGCCAGCAGCCCCCGAGTAGCAGTTGAGCAGTTCTTC. This gives the protein CASSPRVAVEQFF.

The chain joins TRBV29-1 to TRBJ1-4; 7 nucleotides match TRBD1. CDR1 is SQVTM, CDR2 ANQGSEA, per germline. J was trimmed by 3 bases and V by 6 bases; bases with no gene match: 10. The CDR3 length is 15 residues. In DNA, the CDR3 is TGCAGCGTGCGGGCAGGGGGTTTGGCTAATGAAAAACTGTTTTTT. The encoded protein is CSVRAGGLANEKLFF.

The chain links TRBV27 to TRBJ2-3, with TRBD1 as a possible D gene (6 bases). The CDR3 runs 14 residues. V lost 10 bases to trimming and J lost 2 bases, with 16 bases between them. Germline V CDR1 and CDR2: MNHEY, SMNVEV (reference sequence). CDR3 bases: TGTGCCACCTTCCAGGACAGATACACAGATACGCAGTATTTT. Its translation is CATFQDRYTDTQYF.